Listed below are T cell receptor beta chains from one sample, sequenced in a study of siplizumab effects on memory and regulatory T cells. Profiled with immunoSEQ multiplex PCR; TCRdb holds only in-frame clones, not every one. The sample lists about 120,000 clones, 80% to 95% occurring once. Sequencing used non-Treg CD4+ T cells sorted from blood. Source of these receptors: a human donor in good health. Both conserved end residues are part of each CDR3. A D gene is named only where the DNA matches it firmly. Clone size, where shown, is once, few, many, or a class for clones that have expanded.

NA | TRBJ2-3 | TRBV7-9 | NA | TGTGCCAGCAGCTTAGACAGGGTAACAGATACGCAGTATTTT | CASSLDRVTDTQYF
NA | TRBJ2-5 | TRBV2 | NA | TGTGCCAGCAGTGACACCAAAACCCAGTACTTC | CASSDTKTQYF
NA | TRBJ2-2 | TRBV4-2 | NA | TGTGCCAGCAGCCAAGAAGTAGAGGGTCCCGGGGAGCTGTTTTTT | CASSQEVEGPGELFF
NA | TRBJ1-4 | TRBV13 | NA | TGTGCCAGCAGCTTAGCTGGAAGAAATGAAAAACTGTTTTTT | CASSLAGRNEKLFF
NA | TRBJ1-6 | TRBV9 | TRBD1 | TGTGCCAGCAGCGCCACCGACAGGGGGGATTCACCCCTCCACTTT | CASSATDRGDSPLHF
NA | TRBJ2-2 | TRBV4-1 | TRBD1 | TGCGCCAGCAGCCCCTCCGGGACAGGGAGGTTGTTTTTT | CASSPSGTGRLFF
NA | TRBJ1-1 | TRBV19 | TRBD1 | TGTGCCAGTAGTATAGTTGGGACAGGGGGCACTGAAGCTTTCTTT | CASSIVGTGGTEAFF
few | TRBJ2-2 | TRBV6-1 | NA | TGTGCCAGCAGTGCCCCGGTTTCTGACACCGGGGAGCTGTTTTTT | CASSAPVSDTGELFF
NA | TRBJ2-7 | TRBV5-5 | NA | TGTGCCAGCAGCTGGGCCGGGACGTACTACGAGCAGTACTTC | CASSWAGTYYEQYF
NA | TRBJ1-6 | TRBV7-2 | NA | TGTGCCAGCAGCTTAGCGTGGGGAGATTCACCCCTCCACTTT | CASSLAWGDSPLHF
NA | TRBJ2-2 | TRBV18 | NA | TGTGCCAGCTCACCCTTCGGAGCCGGCGGGGAGCTGTTTTTT | CASSPFGAGGELFF
NA | TRBJ2-7 | TRBV28 | NA | TGTGCCAGCAGTTTATTCAGTTTGCAGGGCTCGCAGTACTTC | CASSLFSLQGSQYF
NA | TRBJ1-4 | TRBV5-5 | TRBD1 | TGTGCCAGCAGCTCCGGGACAGGGGGGAATGAAAAACTGTTTTTT | CASSSGTGGNEKLFF
NA | TRBJ1-6 | TRBV18 | NA | TGTGCCAGCTCACCGACAGCCCAAAATTCACCCCTCCACTTT | CASSPTAQNSPLHF
NA | TRBJ2-2 | TRBV27 | TRBD1 | TGTGCCAGCAGTATTGCCGGGACAGGCTATACCGGGGAGCTGTTTTTT | CASSIAGTGYTGELFF
NA | TRBJ1-2 | TRBV19 | NA | TGTGCCAGTAGGCGGGCAGGGGTAAACTATGGCTACACCTTC | CASRRAGVNYGYTF
NA | TRBJ2-4 | TRBV14 | NA | TGTGCCAGCAGCCCGGGACACTCCGAAAACATTCAGTACTTC | CASSPGHSENIQYF
NA | TRBJ2-1 | TRBV19 | NA | TGTGCCAGTAGTACGGGCAGGGGCCACAATGAGCAGTTCTTC | CASSTGRGHNEQFF
NA | TRBJ2-3 | TRBV7-2 | NA | TGTGCCAGCAGCTTAGTGCGGCACACAGATACGCAGTATTTT | CASSLVRHTDTQYF
NA | TRBJ1-2 | TRBV5-6 | TRBD1 | TGTGCCAGCACCCAAACGACCTCCGGGACAGCTAACTATGGCTACACCTTC | CASTQTTSGTANYGYTF
NA | TRBJ2-3 | TRBV4-1 | NA | TGCGCCAGCAGCCAAGAGCCAGGGGCTGGAGATACGCAGTATTTT | CASSQEPGAGDTQYF
few | TRBJ1-1 | TRBV2 | NA | TGTGCCAGCAACCACCAGGGGTCTGAAGCTTTCTTT | CASNHQGSEAFF
NA | TRBJ1-6 | TRBV11-1 | NA | TGTGCCAGCAGCTCTGGACAGAATAATTCACCCCTCCACTTT | CASSSGQNNSPLHF
NA | TRBJ2-3 | TRBV21-1 | NA | TGTGCCAGCAGCAAAGAAGGGGGACAGGGGACAGATACGCAGTATTTT | CASSKEGGQGTDTQYF
NA | TRBJ1-3 | TRBV18 | NA | TGTGCCAGCTCACCCATAGGGGCGTTCTCTGGAAACACCATATATTTT | CASSPIGAFSGNTIYF
once | TRBJ2-1 | TRBV7-3 | TRBD2 | TGTGCCAGCAGCAAACTAGCGGGGGGGCAGAGTGAGCAGTTCTTC | CASSKLAGGQSEQFF
NA | TRBJ1-1 | TRBV14 | NA | TGTGCCAGCAGCCTCCAGGGAAACACTGAAGCTTTCTTT | CASSLQGNTEAFF
NA | TRBJ2-7 | TRBV28 | TRBD1 | TGTGCCAGCAGCCGACCGGGACAGGGGGCATACGAGCAGTACTTC | CASSRPGQGAYEQYF
NA | TRBJ1-4 | TRBV7-8 | NA | TGTGCCAGCAGCTTAGTCGGGGCCGCTAATGAAAAACTGTTTTTT | CASSLVGAANEKLFF
once | TRBJ1-2 | TRBV6-1 | NA | TGTGCCAGCAGTGAAGCGCTTATTTATTATGGCTACACCTTC | CASSEALIYYGYTF
NA | TRBJ1-1 | TRBV6-6 | NA | TGTGCCAGCAGTTACGTGGAGACCACTGAAGCTTTCTTT | CASSYVETTEAFF
NA | TRBJ1-2 | TRBV4-3 | TRBD1 | TGCGCCAGCAGCCAAGCTGCGTCTACCGGACAGGGGGGTAGAAGGAATGGCTACACCTTC | CASSQAASTGQGGRRNGYTF
NA | TRBJ2-4 | TRBV6-5 | NA | TGTGCCAGCAGTTCCAAGGGGACCCTAAACATTCAGTACTTC | CASSSKGTLNIQYF
NA | TRBJ2-7 | TRBV5-1 | TRBD2 | TGCGCCAGCAGCCTGTTGACTAGCGGGGGGGCGAACGAGCAGTACTTC | CASSLLTSGGANEQYF
NA | TRBJ2-3 | TRBV7-3 | TRBD2 | TGTGCCAGCATCCTTAGCGGGGGACCGGGGGATACGCAGTATTTT | CASILSGGPGDTQYF
once | TRBJ1-1 | TRBV2 | TRBD1 | TGTGCCAGCAGGGTAGAGGGGGCAAGAACTGAAGCTTTCTTT | CASRVEGARTEAFF
NA | TRBJ1-4 | TRBV28 | NA | TGTGCCAGCAGTTTATACGCTGGCCGGGCTGCAACTAATGAAAAACTGTTTTTT | CASSLYAGRAATNEKLFF
few | TRBJ1-1 | TRBV2 | TRBD1 | TGTGCCAGCAAGGGACAGACGATGAACACTGAAGCTTTCTTT | CASKGQTMNTEAFF
NA | TRBJ2-3 | TRBV14 | NA | TGTGCCAGCAGCCAAGAGTGGGGGATTAGCACAGATACGCAGTATTTT | CASSQEWGISTDTQYF
NA | TRBJ1-5 | TRBV30 | NA | TGTGCCCACGGGGGGGGTAATCAGCCCCAGCATTTT | CAHGGGNQPQHF
NA | TRBJ2-7 | TRBV5-1 | NA | TGCGCCAGCAGCGGCCTACAGGGCCCGGGGGAGCAGTACTTC | CASSGLQGPGEQYF
NA | TRBJ1-2 | TRBV6-1 | TRBD1 | TGTGCCAGCAGCCCGGGACAGGCTAACTATGGCTACACCTTC | CASSPGQANYGYTF
once | TRBJ1-2 | TRBV18 | NA | TGTGCCAGCTCACCAGACCGGGAAATCTATGGCTACACCTTC | CASSPDREIYGYTF
NA | TRBJ1-2 | TRBV5-1 | TRBD1 | TGCGCCAGCAGCTTGGACGGGACAGTTGGCTACACCTTC | CASSLDGTVGYTF
NA | TRBJ2-5 | TRBV7-7 | NA | TGTGCCAGCAGCAGGGACCGCCTGGGGGAGACCCAGTACTTC | CASSRDRLGETQYF
NA | TRBJ2-5 | TRBV18 | NA | TGTGCCAGCTCACCATCTAGTGGAGGGGTAGAGACCCAGTACTTC | CASSPSSGGVETQYF
NA | TRBJ2-7 | TRBV6-5 | NA | TGTGCCAGCAGTCCAGCGGCTAGGAACGAGCAGTACTTC | CASSPAARNEQYF